Described below is a single T cell receptor beta chain sequence and its context. Germline lookup yields CDR1 SGHTA and CDR2 FQGTGA. The CDR3 totals 17 residues. The V and J ends lost 6 bases and 3 bases, in that order; junction bases with no gene match: 9. This sample was taken from a study of blood T cell repertoires in COVID-19. As for the study in general: PBMCs, B-cell-depleted T cells, or T cells provided the cDNA or gDNA that made up the material.

Profiling relied on immunoSEQ multiplex PCR, and the TCRdb table lists in-frame clones only, not all of them. Altogether about 75,000 clones are present, about nine tenths being singletons, with the ten largest covering about 2.4%. Material for sequencing was peripheral blood. The gene calls are TRBV7-3 and TRBJ2-1; TRBD2 matches at 12 bases. This clonotype was obtained from a human donor in a cohort sampled during active COVID-19. The CDR3 sequence is CASSPTSGRNLYNEQFF. CDR3 in DNA: TGTGCCAGCAGTCCCACTAGCGGGAGGAATCTCTACAATGAGCAGTTCTTC. Full variable domain (outside the CDR3, taken from reference TRBV7-3 and TRBJ2-1): GAGVSQTPSNKVTEKGKYVELRCDPISGHTALYWYRQSLGQGPEFLIYFQGTGAADDSGLPNDRFFAVRPEGSVSTLKIQRTERGDSAVYLCASSPTSGRNLYNEQFFGPGTRLTVL.